The 12 T cell receptor beta chains below were found in one sample sequenced in a study of cytomegalovirus exposure and HLA in healthy donors (dated by TCRdb to about 2017). The receptor library was made with the immunoSEQ multiplex PCR assay. The multiplex PCR relied on a mix of 60 forward primers for TCR Vbeta segments and 13 reverse primers for TCR Jbeta segments. TCRdb stores this immuneACCESS table with in-frame sequences only. Part of the clones is absent; in the studies checked, under half of the shortfall reflects unresolved V genes, and no reason is known for the rest. The sample profile shows around 140,000 clones; over 60% of them were found once. Around an eighth of the sample goes to the ten largest clones. The sequencing input was PBMCs. The receptors originated from a man aged 35 to 55 in good health and CMV-seropositive.

The chain carries TRBV28 and TRBJ1-5; D is uncertain. Germline CDR1 MDHEN, CDR2 SYDVKM. The CDR3 is 14 amino acids. V was shortened by 5 bases and J by 3 bases, with 11 bases between the two germline ends. The CDR3: CASSPTVLNQPQHF. CDR3 DNA: TGTGCCAGCAGTCCAACAGTCCTCAATCAGCCCCAGCATTTT. Supplemented by reference TRBV28 and TRBJ1-5, the full variable domain reads DVKVTQSSRYLVKRTGEKVFLECVQDMDHENMFWYRQDPGLGLRLIYFSYDVKMKEKGDIPEGYSVSREKKERFSLILESASTNQTSMYLCASSPTVLNQPQHFGDGTRLSIL.

J is TRBJ1-2 and V is TRBV28; TRBD1 matches 7 bases. Trimming at V came to 5 bases and at J to 5 bases, leaving 17 bases not matched to a gene. Germline V CDR1 and CDR2: MDHEN, SYDVKM. CDR3 length: 17 residues. The chain's CDR3 is CASSPNSEQGLRYGYTF. The DNA for the CDR3 is TGTGCCAGCAGTCCCAATTCTGAACAGGGGCTACGGTATGGCTACACCTTC.

Details on this clone: A read error may produce the germline difference seen at one junction end. This chain links TRBV6-1 with TRBJ2-4; D is perhaps TRBD1 (5 bases). CDR1 and CDR2 from the germline V gene are MNHNS and SASEGT. The CDR3 has 15 residues. This CDR3 is CASSEGGRPKNSQYF. In DNA, the CDR3 is TGTGCCAGCAGTGAAGGGGGCAGGCCCAAAAACAGTCAGTACTTC.

Only a few counts were recorded for this clone. This sequence joins TRBV28 and TRBJ1-1; perhaps TRBD1 as D (5 bases). CDR1 MDHEN and CDR2 SYDVKM come from the germline V gene. The CDR3 has 13 amino acids. The V and J ends lost 5 bases and 1 base respectively, with 8 bases between them. DNA for the CDR3: TGTGCCAGCAGTCGCCAGGGGAACACTGAAGCTTTCTTT. Protein sequence: CASSRQGNTEAFF.

J is TRBJ1-4 and V is TRBV6-1; D ambiguous. Germline V CDR1 and CDR2: MNHNS, SASEGT. The CDR3 runs 14 residues. Trimming took 7 bases from V and 0 from J, leaving 9 bases between them. The CDR3 loop reads CASTAYATNEKLFF. In DNA, the CDR3 is TGTGCCAGCACCGCCTATGCAACTAATGAAAAACTGTTTTTT.

This sequence joins TRBV5-6 and TRBJ2-1; D gene ambiguous. The CDR3 is made up of 15 amino acids. V lost 4 bases and J lost 1, with 12 bases in between. Germline CDR1 reads SGHDT; CDR2 reads YYEEEE. The CDR3 DNA sequence: TGTGCCAGCAGCCCCCCCTCGGGTTCCTACAATGAGCAGTTCTTC. Amino acid sequence: CASSPPSGSYNEQFF.

This clone was found a few times. This sequence joins TRBV5-1 and TRBJ2-3, with D perhaps matching TRBD2 (6 bases). CDR3 length: 16 residues. Germline CDR1 and CDR2: SGHRS and YFSETQ. The V end was cut by 2 bases, the J end by 6 bases, with 19 bases between. CDR3 region: CASSFGGSGAYDTQYF. CDR3 DNA sequence: TGCGCCAGCAGCTTTGGGGGGAGTGGAGCGTATGATACGCAGTATTTT.

This clone was seen only once. This chain joins TRBV7-2 and TRBJ1-3; D is ambiguous. CDR1 SGHTA and CDR2 FQGNSA come from the germline V gene. V was clipped by 3 bases and J by 4 bases, with 13 bases between them. CDR3 length: 15 amino acids. The CDR3: CASSFTDLSGNTIYF. The CDR3 DNA is TGTGCCAGCAGCTTCACGGACTTGTCGGGAAACACCATATATTTT.

The chain is built from TRBV23-1 and TRBJ1-3; maybe TRBD1 (6 bases). TRBV23-1 qualifies as an ORF whose function is uncertain. The germline V and J ends were trimmed by 6 bases and 2 bases, with 11 bases remaining between them. The CDR3 has 14 residues. The chain's CDR3 is CASRLNRAGNTIYF. In DNA form, the CDR3 reads TGCGCCAGCAGATTGAACAGGGCTGGAAACACCATATATTTT.

The V gene is TRBV6-5, the J gene TRBJ1-3; 7 nucleotides match TRBD1. The CDR3 runs 13 residues. V lost 6 bases to trimming and J lost 6 bases; unmatched junction nucleotides: 5. CDR1 is MNHEY and CDR2 is SVGAGI in the germline V gene. The CDR3 coding sequence is TGTGCCAGCAGACCGACAGGGTTAAACACCATATATTTT. It encodes CASRPTGLNTIYF.

V and J are TRBV9 and TRBJ2-2, with D possibly being TRBD2 (7 bases). Germline V lookup: CDR1 SGDLS, CDR2 YYNGEE. The CDR3 runs to 15 residues. The V and J ends lost 4 bases and 6 bases respectively, with 16 bases between them. In nucleotides, the CDR3 is TGTGCCAGCAGCTCTACAGGGAGGGTCGCCGGGGAGCTGTTTTTT. Amino acid sequence: CASSSTGRVAGELFF.

The genes are TRBV10-3 and TRBJ2-2; 14 bases line up with TRBD2. The length of the CDR3 is 18 residues. CDR1 and CDR2 from the germline V gene are ENHRY and SYGVKD. The V segment lost 4 bases and the J segment 1 base; nucleotides outside the gene matches: 5. The CDR3 DNA sequence: TGTGCCATCAGTGGGGGACTAGCGGGAGTTCAGAACACCGGGGAGCTGTTTTTT. As protein: CAISGGLAGVQNTGELFF.